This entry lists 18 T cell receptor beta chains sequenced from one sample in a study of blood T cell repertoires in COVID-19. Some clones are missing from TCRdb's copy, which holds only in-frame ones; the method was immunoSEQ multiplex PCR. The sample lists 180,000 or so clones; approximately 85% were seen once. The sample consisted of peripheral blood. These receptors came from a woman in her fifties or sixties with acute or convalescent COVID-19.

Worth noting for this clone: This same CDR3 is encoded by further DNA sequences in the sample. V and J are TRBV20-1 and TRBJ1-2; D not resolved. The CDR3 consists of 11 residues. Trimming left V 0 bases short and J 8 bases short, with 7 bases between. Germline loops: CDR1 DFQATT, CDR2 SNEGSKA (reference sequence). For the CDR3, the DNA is TGCAGTGCTAGAGACCCAGGCGGCTACACCTTC. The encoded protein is CSARDPGGYTF.

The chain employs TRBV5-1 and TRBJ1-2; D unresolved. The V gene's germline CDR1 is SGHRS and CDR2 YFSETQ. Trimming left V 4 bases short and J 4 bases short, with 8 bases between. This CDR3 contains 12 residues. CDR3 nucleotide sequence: TGCGCCAGCAGCCCGAGTGGCTATGGCTACACCTTC. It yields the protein CASSPSGYGYTF.

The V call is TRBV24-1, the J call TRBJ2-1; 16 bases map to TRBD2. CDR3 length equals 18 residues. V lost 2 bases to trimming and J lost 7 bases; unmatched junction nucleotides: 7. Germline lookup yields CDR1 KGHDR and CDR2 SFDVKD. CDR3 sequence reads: CATSDSGTSGRARNEQFF. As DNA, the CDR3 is TGTGCCACCAGTGATTCAGGGACTAGCGGGAGGGCCAGGAATGAGCAGTTCTTC.

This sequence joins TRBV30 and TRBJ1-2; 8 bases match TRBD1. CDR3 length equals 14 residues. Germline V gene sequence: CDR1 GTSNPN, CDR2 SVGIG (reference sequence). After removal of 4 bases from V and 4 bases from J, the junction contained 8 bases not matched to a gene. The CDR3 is CAWTRWDRSYGYTF. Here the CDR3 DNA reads TGTGCCTGGACGAGGTGGGACAGGAGCTATGGCTACACCTTC.

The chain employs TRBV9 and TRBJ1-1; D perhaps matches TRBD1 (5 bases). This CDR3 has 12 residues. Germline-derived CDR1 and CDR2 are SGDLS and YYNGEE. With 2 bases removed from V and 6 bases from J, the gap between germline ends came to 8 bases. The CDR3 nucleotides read TGTGCCAGCAGCGTCCAAGGGGCTGAAGCTTTCTTT. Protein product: CASSVQGAEAFF.

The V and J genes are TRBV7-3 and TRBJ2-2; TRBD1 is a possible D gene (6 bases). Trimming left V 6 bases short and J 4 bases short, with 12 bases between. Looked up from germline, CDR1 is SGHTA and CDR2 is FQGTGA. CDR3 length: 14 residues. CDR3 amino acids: CASRRQGITGELFF. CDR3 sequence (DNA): TGTGCCAGCAGGCGGCAGGGGATCACCGGGGAGCTGTTTTTT.

The CDR3 DNA follows: TGCGCCAGCAGCTTGGGGTCGGGGGACCAAGAGACCCAGTACTTC. Translation gives CASSLGSGDQETQYF. The gene calls are TRBV5-1 and TRBJ2-5; tentatively, D is TRBD2 (6 bases). CDR3 length: 15 residues. Germline CDR1 reads SGHRS; CDR2 reads YFSETQ. V lost 0 bases and J 0 bases, leaving 9 bases between the germline ends. Using reference TRBV5-1 and TRBJ2-5 for the parts outside the CDR3, the full variable domain is KAGVTQTPRYLIKTRGQQVTLSCSPISGHRSVSWYQQTPGQGLQFLFEYFSETQRNKGNFPGRFSGRQFSNSRSEMNVSTLELGDSALYLCASSLGSGDQETQYFGPGTRLLVL.

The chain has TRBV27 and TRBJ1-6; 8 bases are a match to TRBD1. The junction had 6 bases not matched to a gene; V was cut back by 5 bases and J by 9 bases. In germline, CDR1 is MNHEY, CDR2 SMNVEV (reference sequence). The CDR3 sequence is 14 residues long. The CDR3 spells CASSPDRGSSPLHF. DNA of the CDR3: TGTGCCAGCAGTCCCGACAGGGGAAGTTCACCCCTCCACTTT.

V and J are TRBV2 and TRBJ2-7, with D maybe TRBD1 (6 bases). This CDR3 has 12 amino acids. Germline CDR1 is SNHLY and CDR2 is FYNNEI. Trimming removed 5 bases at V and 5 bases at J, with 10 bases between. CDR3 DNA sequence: TGTGCCAGCAGTTTACACAGGGACGAGCAGTACTTC. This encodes CASSLHRDEQYF.

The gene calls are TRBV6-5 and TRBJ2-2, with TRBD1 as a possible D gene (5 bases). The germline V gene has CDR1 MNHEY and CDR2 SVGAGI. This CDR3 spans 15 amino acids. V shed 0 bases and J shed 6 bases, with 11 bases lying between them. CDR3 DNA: TGTGCCAGCAGTTACTCGGGGCCAATTCCCGGGGAGCTGTTTTTT. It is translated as CASSYSGPIPGELFF.

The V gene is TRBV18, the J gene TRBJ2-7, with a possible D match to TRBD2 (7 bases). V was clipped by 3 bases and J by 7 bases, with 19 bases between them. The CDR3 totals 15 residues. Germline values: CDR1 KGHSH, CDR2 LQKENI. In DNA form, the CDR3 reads TGTGCCAGCTCACCTACTGCGGGGGCAGTAGCTGAGCAGTACTTC. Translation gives CASSPTAGAVAEQYF. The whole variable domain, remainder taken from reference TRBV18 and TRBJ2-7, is NAGVMQNPRHLVRRRGQEARLRCSPMKGHSHVYWYRQLPEEGLKFMVYLQKENIIDESGMPKERFSAEFPKEGPSILRIQQVVRGDSAAYFCASSPTAGAVAEQYFGPGTRLTVT.

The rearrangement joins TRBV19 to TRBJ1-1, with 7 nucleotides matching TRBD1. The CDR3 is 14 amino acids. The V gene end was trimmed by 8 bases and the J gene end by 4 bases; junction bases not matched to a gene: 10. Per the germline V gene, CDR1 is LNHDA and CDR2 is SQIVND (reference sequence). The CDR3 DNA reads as TGTGCCAGTCTCCCTGACAGGGTTAGCACTGAAGCTTTCTTT. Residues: CASLPDRVSTEAFF.

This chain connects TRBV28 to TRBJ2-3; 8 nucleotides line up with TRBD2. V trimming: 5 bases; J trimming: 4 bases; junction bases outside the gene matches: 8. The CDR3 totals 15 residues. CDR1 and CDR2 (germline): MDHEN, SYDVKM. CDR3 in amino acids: CASSGSGRGPDTQYF. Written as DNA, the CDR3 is TGTGCCAGCAGTGGCAGCGGGAGAGGCCCAGATACGCAGTATTTT.

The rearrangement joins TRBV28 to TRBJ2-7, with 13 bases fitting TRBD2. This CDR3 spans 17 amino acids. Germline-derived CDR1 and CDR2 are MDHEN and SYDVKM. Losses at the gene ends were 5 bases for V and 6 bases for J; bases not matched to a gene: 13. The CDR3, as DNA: TGTGCCAGCAGTCCCCGCAAACCGGGACTAGCGGGATTCGAGCAGTACGTC. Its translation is CASSPRKPGLAGFEQYV.

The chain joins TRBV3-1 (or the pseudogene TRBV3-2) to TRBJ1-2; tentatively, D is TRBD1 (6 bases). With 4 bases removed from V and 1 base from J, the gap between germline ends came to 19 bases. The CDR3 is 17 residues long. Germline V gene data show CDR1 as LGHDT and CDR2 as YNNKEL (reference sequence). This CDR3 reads CASSLGGGISGNYGYTF. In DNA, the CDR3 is TGTGCCAGCAGCCTAGGGGGGGGAATCAGCGGTAACTATGGCTACACCTTC.

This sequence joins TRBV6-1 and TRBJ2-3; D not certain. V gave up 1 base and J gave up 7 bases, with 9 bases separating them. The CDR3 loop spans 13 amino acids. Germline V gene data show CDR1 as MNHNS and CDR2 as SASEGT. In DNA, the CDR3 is TGTGCCAGCAGTGAAGAGAGCGCCTATACGCAGTATTTT. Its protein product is CASSEESAYTQYF.

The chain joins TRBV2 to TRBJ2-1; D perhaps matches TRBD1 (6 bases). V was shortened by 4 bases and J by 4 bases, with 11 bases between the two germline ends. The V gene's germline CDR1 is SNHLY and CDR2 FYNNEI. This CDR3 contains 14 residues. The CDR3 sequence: CASSGQGLYNEQFF. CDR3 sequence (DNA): TGTGCCAGCAGTGGGCAGGGGCTTTACAATGAGCAGTTCTTC. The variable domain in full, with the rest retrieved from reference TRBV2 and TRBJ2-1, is EPEVTQTPSHQVTQMGQEVILRCVPISNHLYFYWYRQILGQKVEFLVSFYNNEISEKSEIFDDQFSVERPDGSNFTLKIRSTKLEDSAMYFCASSGQGLYNEQFFGPGTRLTVL.

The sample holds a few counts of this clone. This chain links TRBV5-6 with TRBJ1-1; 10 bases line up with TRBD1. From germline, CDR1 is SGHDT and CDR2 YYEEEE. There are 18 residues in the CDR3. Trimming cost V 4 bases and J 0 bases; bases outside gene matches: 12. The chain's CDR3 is CASSPTLDRGPVNTEAFF. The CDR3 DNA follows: TGTGCCAGCAGCCCGACACTAGACAGGGGGCCCGTGAACACTGAAGCTTTCTTT.